One sample yielded the 32 T cell receptor beta chains listed below, sequenced in a study of shared clonotypes between healthy human individuals. The table came from immunoSEQ multiplex PCR; TCRdb's copy has only in-frame clones and leaves some out. The data show approximately 330,000 clones, roughly 70% seen once. The sample consisted of memory CD4+ T cells sorted from blood. Subset given: CD45RA-negative fraction. Receptors were obtained from a man aged 30-40 years in good health.

The CDR3 protein is CSARTGSGETQYF. The CDR3 DNA reads as TGCAGCGCTCGGACAGGGTCGGGGGAGACCCAGTACTTC. The chain joins TRBV29-1 to TRBJ2-5; 8 bases match TRBD1. The V gene end was trimmed by 7 bases and the J gene end by 5 bases; junction bases not matched to a gene: 9. The CDR3 consists of 13 residues. CDR1 and CDR2 from the germline V gene are SQVTM and ANQGSEA.

V and J are TRBV4-1 and TRBJ1-4; D might be TRBD1 (6 bases). This CDR3 is 16 amino acids long. The germline gives CDR1 MGHRA, CDR2 YSYEKL. The germline V and J ends were trimmed by 1 base and 8 bases, with 17 bases remaining between them. The CDR3 nucleotides are TGCGCCAGCAGCCAAGTAGGTGGGGGGCGTCTCGAAAAACTGTTTTTT. It specifies CASSQVGGGRLEKLFF.

This chain connects TRBV7-9 to TRBJ2-1; tentatively, D is TRBD2 (6 bases). The CDR3 sequence is 11 residues long. V dropped 5 bases and J dropped 12 bases, with 11 bases sitting between them. Looked up from germline, CDR1 is SEHNR and CDR2 is FQNEAQ (reference sequence). CDR3 in DNA: TGTGCCAGCAGCCGCGGGACTCCGCAGTTCTTC. Translated, it gives CASSRGTPQFF.

With respect to this clone: Other nucleotide sequences in the sample specify the same CDR3. This chain joins TRBV5-4 and TRBJ2-1, with 8 bases aligning to TRBD1. The CDR3 is 15 residues long. Germline CDR1 is SGHNT and CDR2 is YYREEE (reference sequence). V lost 3 bases, J lost 0 bases, and 2 bases stayed unmatched. The CDR3 loop reads CASSSTGDSYNEQFF. The CDR3 DNA reads TGTGCCAGCAGCTCGACAGGGGACTCCTACAATGAGCAGTTCTTC.

The chain employs TRBV5-4 and TRBJ2-7; no definite D call. The CDR3 covers 14 residues. V lost 0 bases to trimming and J lost 2 bases, with 9 bases between them. CDR1 is SGHNT and CDR2 is YYREEE in the germline V gene (reference sequence). The CDR3 protein is CASSLATFAYEQYF. In DNA form, the CDR3 reads TGTGCCAGCAGCTTGGCTACCTTTGCCTACGAGCAGTACTTC.

The count of this clone is one. The rearrangement joins TRBV4-3 to TRBJ2-1, with 9 bases matching TRBD2. The J segment lost 7 bases and the V segment lost 0 bases, leaving 10 bases of the junction unmatched. This CDR3 is 17 amino acids long. From germline, CDR1 is LGHNA and CDR2 YSLEER. The CDR3 sequence is CASSQDFGGRAPNEQFF. As DNA, the CDR3 is TGCGCCAGCAGCCAAGATTTCGGCGGGAGGGCCCCGAATGAGCAGTTCTTC.

The chain links TRBV7-9 to TRBJ1-6, with 11 bases identical to TRBD1. The CDR3 sequence is 16 residues long. Germline CDR1 SEHNR, CDR2 FQNEAQ (reference sequence). Trimming at V came to 3 bases and at J to 6 bases, leaving 4 bases not matched to a gene. For the CDR3, the DNA is TGTGCCAGCAGCTTCCGGACAGGGGGCTCTAATTCACCCCTCCACTTT. Translation: CASSFRTGGSNSPLHF.

V and J are TRBV28 and TRBJ2-5, with no clear D. The CDR3 runs 15 residues. Germline lookup yields CDR1 MDHEN and CDR2 SYDVKM. V dropped 3 bases and J dropped 2 bases, with 13 bases sitting between them. Here the CDR3 DNA reads TGTGCCAGCAGTTTTACTCCCCCTCGGCAAGAGACCCAGTACTTC. It is translated as CASSFTPPRQETQYF.

The rearrangement joins TRBV11-3 to TRBJ2-1; D tentatively reads TRBD1 or TRBD2 (5 bases each). There are 14 residues in the CDR3. In germline, CDR1 is SGHNT, CDR2 YENEEA. V shed 5 bases and J shed 7 bases, with 15 bases lying between them. CDR3 amino acids: CASSPGSTVNEQFF. The CDR3 region has the DNA TGTGCCAGCAGCCCGGGGTCGACAGTGAATGAGCAGTTCTTC.

This clone was counted a few times. The rearrangement links TRBV29-1 to TRBJ1-2; D is possibly TRBD1 (6 bases). Trimming shortened V by 7 bases and J by 7 bases, and 22 bases separated the two germline ends. The CDR3 is 14 residues long. Germline V gene lookup returns CDR1 SQVTM and CDR2 ANQGSEA. Here the CDR3 DNA reads TGCAGCGGGTGGGACACGAGCCTTGGTGGTGGCTACACCTTC. Its protein is CSGWDTSLGGGYTF.

This clone came up a few times. V and J are TRBV18 and TRBJ1-2; possible D gene TRBD1, 5 bases. Germline V CDR1 and CDR2: KGHSH, LQKENI. This CDR3 region has 13 residues. V was shortened by 5 bases and J by 1 base, with 8 bases between the two germline ends. CDR3 sequence: CASSSGSNYGYTF. DNA of the CDR3: TGTGCCAGCTCATCAGGGAGTAACTATGGCTACACCTTC.

The gene calls are TRBV7-2 and TRBJ2-7, with D unclear. Germline V gene data show CDR1 as SGHTA and CDR2 as FQGNSA. The CDR3 consists of 14 residues. With 5 bases removed from V and 0 bases from J, the gap between germline ends came to 11 bases. In DNA form, the CDR3 reads TGTGCCAGCAGCCCCCGACGGAGCTCCTACGAGCAGTACTTC. Amino acid sequence: CASSPRRSSYEQYF.

V gene TRBV7-2 combines with J gene TRBJ1-1; no clear D gene. CDR1 is SGHTA and CDR2 is FQGNSA in the germline V gene. CDR3 length: 16 amino acids. V was shortened by 0 bases and J by 1 base, with 12 bases between the two germline ends. The CDR3 nucleotides read TGTGCCAGCAGCTTAGCTCATGGACTTACGAACACTGAAGCTTTCTTT. It translates to CASSLAHGLTNTEAFF.

The chain links TRBV20-1 to TRBJ2-7; no clear D gene. Germline CDR1 reads DFQATT; CDR2 reads SNEGSKA (reference sequence). The V and J ends lost 1 base and 6 bases respectively, with 7 bases between them. The CDR3 has 11 residues. The CDR3 is CSARGPGEQYF. The CDR3 DNA follows: TGCAGTGCTAGAGGGCCTGGCGAGCAGTACTTC.

J is TRBJ2-7 and V is TRBV5-1, with D hard to call. CDR1 is SGHRS, CDR2 YFSETQ, per germline. This CDR3 contains 13 residues. Trimming took 1 base from V and 6 from J, leaving 11 bases between them. The CDR3 DNA reads as TGCGCCAGCAGCTTGTCCCCGCCCGGCGAGCAGTACTTC. Encoded protein: CASSLSPPGEQYF.

This clone was seen a single time. CDR3 loop: CASSPGGTGPQETQYF. The CDR3 bases are TGCGCCAGCAGCCCGGGGGGGACAGGGCCCCAAGAGACCCAGTACTTC. The rearrangement joins TRBV5-1 to TRBJ2-5, with a weak D call TRBD1 (9 bases). CDR3 length: 16 amino acids. The V and J ends lost 4 bases and 1 base respectively, with 17 bases between them. CDR1 and CDR2 from the germline V gene are SGHRS and YFSETQ.

This clone was counted between two and nine times. The V and J genes are TRBV2 and TRBJ1-1, with TRBD1 matching over 8 bases. CDR1 is SNHLY, CDR2 FYNNEI, per germline. The CDR3 consists of 14 residues. V lost 7 bases and J lost 0; bases outside the gene matches: 4. The CDR3 DNA reads TGTGCCAGCATTTGGGACAGGATGAACACTGAAGCTTTCTTT. Translating it yields CASIWDRMNTEAFF.

This CDR3 is CASSMTMIRQATNEKLFF. Written as DNA, the CDR3 is TGTGCCAGTAGTATGACGATGATCAGGCAAGCAACTAATGAAAAACTGTTTTTT. The rearrangement joins TRBV19 to TRBJ1-4; D not resolved. There are 18 residues in the CDR3. Germline CDR1 is LNHDA and CDR2 is SQIVND (reference sequence). Trimming stripped 3 bases from V and 0 bases from J, with 17 bases between. The complete variable domain, with remaining parts taken from reference TRBV19 and TRBJ1-4, reads DGGITQSPKYLFRKEGQNVTLSCEQNLNHDAMYWYRQDPGQGLRLIYYSQIVNDFQKGDIAEGYSVSREKKESFPLTVTSAQKNPTAFYLCASSMTMIRQATNEKLFFGSGTQLSVL.

The rearrangement joins TRBV18 to TRBJ2-7; D might be TRBD1 (6 bases). Trimming cost V 5 bases and J 10 bases, with 15 bases left between them. Germline lookup yields CDR1 KGHSH and CDR2 LQKENI. The CDR3 contains 12 residues. The chain's CDR3 is CASSKGDVAQYF. The CDR3 bases are TGTGCCAGCTCAAAGGGGGATGTCGCCCAGTACTTC.

This clone was counted between two and nine times. This chain joins TRBV5-1 and TRBJ2-7, with a possible D match to TRBD2 (5 bases). Trimming took off 4 bases at V and 2 bases at J, with 10 bases between the two ends. CDR1 and CDR2 from the germline V gene are SGHRS and YFSETQ. The CDR3 contains 13 residues. This CDR3 reads CASSRTYTYEQYF. In nucleotides, the CDR3 is TGCGCCAGCAGCCGGACTTACACCTACGAGCAGTACTTC.

This clone appeared once. V usage is TRBV7-6 and J usage is TRBJ2-7, with 10 bases fitting TRBD2. Germline V gene lookup returns CDR1 SGHVS and CDR2 FNYEAQ. Trimming took 3 bases from V and 6 from J; bases not matched to a gene: 11. The CDR3 covers 16 residues. In DNA form, the CDR3 reads TGTGCCAGCAGCTTGATGTCGGCTAGCGGGAGTTCCGAGCAGTACTTC. It translates to CASSLMSASGSSEQYF.

The V call is TRBV4-2, the J call TRBJ2-2; 12 bases match TRBD2. Germline V gene data show CDR1 as LGHNA and CDR2 as YNFKEQ. V shed 4 bases and J 1 base; nucleotides not matched to a gene: 1. The CDR3 length is 16 residues. The CDR3 nucleotides are TGTGCCAGCAGCCTGGGACTAGCGGGGAACACCGGGGAGCTGTTTTTT. Its protein is CASSLGLAGNTGELFF.

The chain is built from TRBV4-3 and TRBJ2-1; 12 nucleotides line up with TRBD2. The CDR3 consists of 16 residues. Germline trimming cut 6 bases from V and 9 bases from J; bases unmatched to any gene: 12. The germline CDR1 and CDR2 sequences are LGHNA and YSLEER. This CDR3 reads CASSQPLAGGFGEQFF. Written as DNA, the CDR3 is TGCGCCAGCAGTCAACCTCTAGCGGGAGGGTTCGGTGAGCAGTTCTTC.

The chain combines TRBV28 with TRBJ2-7, with TRBD1 identical over 8 bases. The junction had 7 bases not matched to a gene; V was cut back by 3 bases and J by 3 bases. The V gene's germline CDR1 is MDHEN and CDR2 SYDVKM. This CDR3 has 15 residues. The CDR3 nucleotides are TGTGCCAGCAGTTTTTCGGGACAGGTGGTCTACGAGCAGTACTTC. Translation gives CASSFSGQVVYEQYF.

The gene calls are TRBV7-2 and TRBJ2-5, with 9 bases lining up with TRBD1. Trimming cost V 5 bases and J 4 bases; bases outside gene matches: 8. The germline V gene encodes CDR1 SGHTA and CDR2 FQGNSA. The CDR3 has 15 amino acids. CDR3 amino acids: CASSRGQGTRETQYF. CDR3 in DNA: TGTGCCAGCAGCCGGGGACAGGGAACCCGAGAGACCCAGTACTTC.

V usage is TRBV18 and J usage is TRBJ1-4; D is ambiguous. Germline loops: CDR1 KGHSH, CDR2 LQKENI. The CDR3 sequence is 16 residues long. Trimming left V 1 base short and J 0 bases short, with 9 bases between. The CDR3 bases are TGTGCCAGCTCACCACTACGGGCAGCAACTAATGAAAAACTGTTTTTT. Amino acids: CASSPLRAATNEKLFF. Full variable domain (outside the CDR3, taken from reference TRBV18 and TRBJ1-4): NAGVMQNPRHLVRRRGQEARLRCSPMKGHSHVYWYRQLPEEGLKFMVYLQKENIIDESGMPKERFSAEFPKEGPSILRIQQVVRGDSAAYFCASSPLRAATNEKLFFGSGTQLSVL.

This clone showed up just once. This chain joins TRBV6-1 and TRBJ2-2; D is perhaps TRBD1 (5 bases). Germline CDR1 is MNHNS and CDR2 is SASEGT. The CDR3 sequence is 13 residues long. The ends were cut back, 11 bases at V and 6 bases at J, with 16 bases in the middle. This CDR3 reads CAVPPQGSGELFF. The CDR3 DNA follows: TGTGCCGTACCTCCCCAGGGCTCCGGGGAGCTGTTTTTT.

Here the CDR3 reads CASSPWGLAGAGELFF. The CDR3 coding sequence is TGTGCCAGCAGCCCGTGGGGACTAGCGGGAGCCGGGGAGCTGTTTTTT. V and J are TRBV7-8 and TRBJ2-2; 14 bases map to TRBD2. This CDR3 is built from 16 residues. Per germline, CDR1 SGHVS and CDR2 FQNEAQ. V lost 5 bases to trimming and J lost 6 bases; unmatched junction nucleotides: 5.

To note about this clone: Other DNA sequences from this sample encode an identical CDR3 as well. The chain joins TRBV2 to TRBJ1-1; D unresolved. CDR3 length: 13 amino acids. Germline assignment: CDR1 SNHLY and CDR2 FYNNEI. Trimming took off 3 bases at V and 3 bases at J, with 8 bases between the two ends. CDR3 sequence (DNA): TGTGCCAGCAGTGAGGAGGGAGACACTGAAGCTTTCTTT. It yields the protein CASSEEGDTEAFF. Variable domain in full (rest from reference TRBV2 and TRBJ1-1): EPEVTQTPSHQVTQMGQEVILRCVPISNHLYFYWYRQILGQKVEFLVSFYNNEISEKSEIFDDQFSVERPDGSNFTLKIRSTKLEDSAMYFCASSEEGDTEAFFGQGTRLTVV.

The V and J genes are TRBV19 and TRBJ2-1; 11 positions agree with TRBD1. Losses at the gene ends were 9 bases for V and 6 bases for J; bases not matched to a gene: 13. This CDR3 comprises 16 residues. The germline V gene encodes CDR1 LNHDA and CDR2 SQIVND (reference sequence). The CDR3 DNA sequence: TGTGCCAGCCTCCGGGACAGGGGGGCTAGCGCCAATGAGCAGTTCTTC. This sequence encodes CASLRDRGASANEQFF.

The chain has TRBV7-6 and TRBJ2-2, with D possibly being TRBD2 (5 bases). The V end lost 5 bases, the J end lost 6 bases, and 19 bases lay between the germline ends. CDR3 length: 16 residues. Germline assignment: CDR1 SGHVS and CDR2 FNYEAQ. The CDR3 spells CASSPRAGPDAGELFF. The CDR3 DNA reads as TGTGCCAGCAGCCCTCGTGCGGGCCCCGACGCCGGGGAGCTGTTTTTT.

The chain recombines TRBV14 with TRBJ2-7, with D maybe TRBD2 (5 bases). Germline lookup yields CDR1 SGHDN and CDR2 FVKESK. This CDR3 comprises 11 residues. The germline V and J ends were trimmed by 2 bases and 9 bases, with 8 bases remaining between them. The CDR3 nucleotides are TGTGCCAGCAGCCAAAGGGAGCGGCAGTACTTC. This codes for CASSQRERQYF. Filled out from reference TRBV14 and TRBJ2-7, the complete variable domain reads EAGVTQFPSHSVIEKGQTVTLRCDPISGHDNLYWYRRVMGKEIKFLLHFVKESKQDESGMPNNRFLAERTGGTYSTLKVQPAELEDSGVYFCASSQRERQYFGPGTRLTVT.